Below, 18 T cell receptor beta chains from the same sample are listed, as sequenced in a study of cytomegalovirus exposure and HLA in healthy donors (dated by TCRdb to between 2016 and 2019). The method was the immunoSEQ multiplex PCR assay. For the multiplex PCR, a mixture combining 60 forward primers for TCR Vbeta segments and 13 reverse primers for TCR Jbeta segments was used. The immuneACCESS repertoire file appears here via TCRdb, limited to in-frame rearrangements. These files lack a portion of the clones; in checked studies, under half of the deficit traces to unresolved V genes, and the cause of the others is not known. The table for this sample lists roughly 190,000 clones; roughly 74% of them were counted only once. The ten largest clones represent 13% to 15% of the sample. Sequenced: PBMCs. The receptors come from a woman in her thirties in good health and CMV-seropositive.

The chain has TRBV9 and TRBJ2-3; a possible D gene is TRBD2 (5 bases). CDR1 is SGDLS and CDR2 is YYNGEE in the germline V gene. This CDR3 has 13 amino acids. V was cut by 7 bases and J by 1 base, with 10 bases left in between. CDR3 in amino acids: CASRGVGTDTQYF. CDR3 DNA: TGTGCCAGCCGGGGAGTTGGCACAGATACGCAGTATTTT.

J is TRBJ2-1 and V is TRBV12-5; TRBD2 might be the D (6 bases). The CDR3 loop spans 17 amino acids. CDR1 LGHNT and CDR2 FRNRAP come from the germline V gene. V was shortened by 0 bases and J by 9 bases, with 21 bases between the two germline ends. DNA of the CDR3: TGTGCTAGTGGTTTGGTACTGAACAACCGGGAGTCGGGTGAGCAGTTCTTC. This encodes CASGLVLNNRESGEQFF.

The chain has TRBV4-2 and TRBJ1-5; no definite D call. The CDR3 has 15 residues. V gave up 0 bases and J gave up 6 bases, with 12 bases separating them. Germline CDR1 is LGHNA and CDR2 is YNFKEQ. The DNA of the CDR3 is TGTGCCAGCAGCCAAGATTTCCAGACAAGTCAGCCCCAGCATTTT. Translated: CASSQDFQTSQPQHF.

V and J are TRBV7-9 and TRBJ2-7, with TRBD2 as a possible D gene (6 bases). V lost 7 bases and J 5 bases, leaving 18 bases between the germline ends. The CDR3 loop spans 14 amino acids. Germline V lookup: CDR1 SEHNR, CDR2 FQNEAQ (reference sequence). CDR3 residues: CASIDSGVGNEQYF. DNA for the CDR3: TGTGCCAGCATCGACTCGGGAGTGGGGAACGAGCAGTACTTC.

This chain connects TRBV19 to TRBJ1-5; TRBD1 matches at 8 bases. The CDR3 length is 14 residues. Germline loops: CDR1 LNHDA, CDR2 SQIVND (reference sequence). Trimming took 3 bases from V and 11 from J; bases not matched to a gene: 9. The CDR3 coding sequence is TGTGCCAGTAGTATTCTTGACAGGGGACCGGCCCAGCATTTT. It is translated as CASSILDRGPAQHF. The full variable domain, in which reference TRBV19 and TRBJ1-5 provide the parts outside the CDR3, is DGGITQSPKYLFRKEGQNVTLSCEQNLNHDAMYWYRQDPGQGLRLIYYSQIVNDFQKGDIAEGYSVSREKKESFPLTVTSAQKNPTAFYLCASSILDRGPAQHFGDGTRLSIL.

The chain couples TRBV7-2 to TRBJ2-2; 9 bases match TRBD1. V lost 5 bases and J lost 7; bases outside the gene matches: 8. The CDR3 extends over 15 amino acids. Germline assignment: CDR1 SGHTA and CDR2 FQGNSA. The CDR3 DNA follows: TGTGCCAGCAGCAAGTACAGGGGGCGGGGCGGGGAGCTGTTTTTT. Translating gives CASSKYRGRGGELFF.

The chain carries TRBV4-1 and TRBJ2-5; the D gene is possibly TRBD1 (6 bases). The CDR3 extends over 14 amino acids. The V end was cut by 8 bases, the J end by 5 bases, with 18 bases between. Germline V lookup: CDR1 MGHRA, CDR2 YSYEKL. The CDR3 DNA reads TGCGCCAGCCAAAAGGGGGTGAGAGCTGAGACCCAGTACTTC. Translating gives CASQKGVRAETQYF.

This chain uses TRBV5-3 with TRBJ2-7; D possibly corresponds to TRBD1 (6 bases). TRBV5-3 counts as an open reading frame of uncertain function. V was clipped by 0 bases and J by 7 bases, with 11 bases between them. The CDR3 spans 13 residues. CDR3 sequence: CARSLAGDMEQYF. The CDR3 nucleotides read TGTGCCAGAAGCTTGGCCGGGGACATGGAGCAGTACTTC.

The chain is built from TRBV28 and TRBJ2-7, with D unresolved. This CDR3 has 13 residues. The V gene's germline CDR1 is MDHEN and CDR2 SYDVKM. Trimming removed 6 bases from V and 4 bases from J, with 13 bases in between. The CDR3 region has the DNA TGTGCCAGCAGGAGTCAGGAATTTTACGAGCAGTACTTC. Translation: CASRSQEFYEQYF.

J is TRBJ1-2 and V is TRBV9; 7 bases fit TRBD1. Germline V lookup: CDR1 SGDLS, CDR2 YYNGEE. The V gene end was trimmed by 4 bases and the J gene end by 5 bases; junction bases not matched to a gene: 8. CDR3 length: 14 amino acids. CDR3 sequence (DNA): TGTGCCAGCAGCCCGTGGGGGACAGCTTATGGCTACACCTTC. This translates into CASSPWGTAYGYTF.

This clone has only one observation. Written as DNA, the CDR3 is TGCAGTGCTAGGGCAGGCCCTGAAGCTTTCTTT. Translating gives CSARAGPEAFF. The genes are TRBV20-1 and TRBJ1-1; no reliable D call. The germline gives CDR1 DFQATT, CDR2 SNEGSKA (reference sequence). This CDR3 is built from 11 residues. V was cut by 3 bases and J by 6 bases, with 8 bases left in between.

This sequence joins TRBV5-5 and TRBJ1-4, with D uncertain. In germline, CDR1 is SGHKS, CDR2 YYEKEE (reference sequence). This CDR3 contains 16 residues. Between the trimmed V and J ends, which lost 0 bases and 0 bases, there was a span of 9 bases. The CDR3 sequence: CASSLGAGSTNEKLFF. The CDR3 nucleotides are TGTGCCAGCAGCTTGGGAGCGGGATCAACTAATGAAAAACTGTTTTTT.

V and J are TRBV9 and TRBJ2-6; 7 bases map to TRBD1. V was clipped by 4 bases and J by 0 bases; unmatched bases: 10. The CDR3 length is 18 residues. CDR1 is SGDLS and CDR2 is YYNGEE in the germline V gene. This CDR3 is CASSPRSGDSSGANVLTF. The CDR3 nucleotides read TGTGCCAGCAGCCCCCGTTCCGGGGACAGCTCTGGGGCCAACGTCCTGACTTTC.

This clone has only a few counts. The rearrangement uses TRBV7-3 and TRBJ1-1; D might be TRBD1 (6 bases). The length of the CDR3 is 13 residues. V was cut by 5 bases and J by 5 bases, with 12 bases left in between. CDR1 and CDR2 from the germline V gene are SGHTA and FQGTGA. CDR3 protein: CASSLQDRTEAFF. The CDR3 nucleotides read TGTGCCAGCAGCCTGCAAGACAGGACTGAAGCTTTCTTT.

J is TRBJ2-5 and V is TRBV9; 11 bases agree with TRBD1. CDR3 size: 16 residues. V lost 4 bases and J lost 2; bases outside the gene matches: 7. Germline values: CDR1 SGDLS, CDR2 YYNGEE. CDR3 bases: TGTGCCAGCAGCATCGGGACAGGGGGAGGTCAAGAGACCCAGTACTTC. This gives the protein CASSIGTGGGQETQYF.

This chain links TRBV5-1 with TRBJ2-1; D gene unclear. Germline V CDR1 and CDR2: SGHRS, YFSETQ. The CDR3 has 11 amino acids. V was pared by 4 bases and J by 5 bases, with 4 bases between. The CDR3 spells CASSVNNEQFF. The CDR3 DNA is TGCGCCAGCAGCGTAAACAATGAGCAGTTCTTC.

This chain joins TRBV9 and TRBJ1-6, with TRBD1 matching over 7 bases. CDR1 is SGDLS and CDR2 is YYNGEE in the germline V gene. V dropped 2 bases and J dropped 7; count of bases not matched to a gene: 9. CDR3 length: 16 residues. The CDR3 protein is CASSVGPGTANSPLHF. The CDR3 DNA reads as TGTGCCAGCAGCGTCGGACCCGGGACAGCCAATTCACCCCTCCACTTT.

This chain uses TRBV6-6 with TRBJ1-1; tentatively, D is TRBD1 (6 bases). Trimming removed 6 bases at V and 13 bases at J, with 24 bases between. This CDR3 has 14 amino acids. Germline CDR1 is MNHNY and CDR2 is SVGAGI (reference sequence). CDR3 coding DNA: TGTGCCAGCAGCCCCCGTTCCGGGACACCCGAAAATTTCTTT. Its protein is CASSPRSGTPENFF.